The 18 T cell receptor beta chains below were found in one sample sequenced in a study of shared clonotypes between healthy human individuals. The protocol was immunoSEQ multiplex PCR, while the TCRdb copy is restricted to in-frame clones and leaves out a portion. The sample lists some 1,100,000 clones, about four fifths occurring once. Sequenced sample: memory CD4+ T cells from PBMCs. Subset indicated: CD45RA-negative fraction. These TCRs come from a man younger than 30 in good health. Some clones in this sample may be carry-over from other donors' samples.

This chain uses TRBV4-1 with TRBJ1-2; no reliable D call. The CDR3 spans 15 residues. The ends were cut back, 0 bases at V and 7 bases at J, with 15 bases in the middle. CDR1 is MGHRA, CDR2 YSYEKL, per germline. In DNA, the CDR3 is TGCGCCAGCAGCCAAGATATTGCAGAAAGGAGTGGCTACACCTTC. Amino acid sequence: CASSQDIAERSGYTF.

The V and J genes are TRBV15 and TRBJ1-1; 7 positions match TRBD1. The CDR3 is 13 amino acids. Germline V gene data show CDR1 as LNHNV and CDR2 as YYDKDF (reference sequence). V gave up 5 bases and J gave up 8 bases; unmatched junction bases: 8. The chain's CDR3 is CATSRRDRREAFF. The DNA of the CDR3 is TGTGCCACCAGCCGCCGGGACAGACGAGAAGCTTTCTTT.

This clone was detected once. This clone may be a read error of a much larger clone one base away. Other DNA variants within this sample encode the same CDR3. The V call is TRBV11-2, the J call TRBJ2-1; D gene ambiguous. There are 11 residues in the CDR3. V shed 2 bases and J shed 7 bases, with 3 bases lying between them. Germline CDR1 and CDR2: SGHAT and FQNNGV. The CDR3 reads CASSLINEQFF. The CDR3 nucleotides read TGTGCCAGCAGCTTAATAAATGAGCAGTTCTTC.

The chain carries TRBV7-7 and TRBJ1-3; D ambiguous. The CDR3 runs 16 residues. Between the trimmed V and J ends, which lost 4 bases and 4 bases, there was a span of 17 bases. CDR1 SSHAT and CDR2 FNYEAQ come from the germline V gene (reference sequence). CDR3 DNA sequence: TGTGCCAGCAGCTCAACCGCTGCGGGCGCGGGAAACACCATATATTTT. Amino acids: CASSSTAAGAGNTIYF.

The rearrangement joins TRBV4-1 to TRBJ1-4; no definite D call. CDR1 is MGHRA, CDR2 YSYEKL, per germline. CDR3 length: 15 residues. The V and J ends lost 1 base and 0 bases respectively, with 6 bases between them. The CDR3 bases are TGCGCCAGCAGCCAAGTCCGGGCAACTAATGAAAAACTGTTTTTT. Translating gives CASSQVRATNEKLFF.

The V and J genes are TRBV18 and TRBJ1-2; D is uncertain. Trimming took off 4 bases at V and 5 bases at J, with 11 bases between the two ends. The CDR3 has 13 residues. The germline V gene has CDR1 KGHSH and CDR2 LQKENI. CDR3 loop: CASSQEERYGYTF. CDR3 sequence (DNA): TGTGCCAGCTCACAGGAGGAACGATATGGCTACACCTTC.

This clone showed up just once. V and J are TRBV27 and TRBJ2-5; the D gene is possibly TRBD1 (5 bases). V lost 3 bases to trimming and J lost 7 bases, with 9 bases between them. Germline CDR1 MNHEY, CDR2 SMNVEV (reference sequence). The CDR3 length is 12 residues. The DNA of the CDR3 is TGTGCCAGCAGTTTCCTCCAGGGGACCCAGTACTTC. Translating it yields CASSFLQGTQYF.

V is TRBV4-1 and J is TRBJ2-2, with D perhaps matching TRBD2 (6 bases). The ends were cut back, 8 bases at V and 6 bases at J, with 19 bases in the middle. This CDR3 has 15 amino acids. From germline, CDR1 is MGHRA and CDR2 YSYEKL. The CDR3 DNA reads as TGCGCCAGCTCCGGGACTCCCACCCTGGCCGGGGAGCTGTTTTTT. Translation gives CASSGTPTLAGELFF.

The chain joins TRBV19 to TRBJ2-7; 7 bases fit TRBD1. The CDR3 totals 15 residues. V lost 5 bases to trimming and J lost 0 bases; unmatched junction nucleotides: 7. CDR1 is LNHDA and CDR2 is SQIVND in the germline V gene (reference sequence). The CDR3 nucleotides read TGTGCCAGTAGTCCGGGACAGCTGAACTCCTACGAGCAGTACTTC. This encodes CASSPGQLNSYEQYF.

The V call is TRBV6-6, the J call TRBJ2-3; 8 nucleotides agree with TRBD2. Trimming removed 7 bases from V and 6 bases from J; junction bases left unmatched: 6. CDR3 length: 13 amino acids. Germline V CDR1 and CDR2: MNHNY, SVGAGI (reference sequence). The CDR3 region is CASKAGAQDTQYF. Here the CDR3 DNA reads TGTGCCAGCAAAGCGGGGGCCCAGGATACGCAGTATTTT.

The count of this clone is one. CDR3 sequence reads: CAISDGGLAGVDTQYF. CDR3 DNA: TGTGCCATCAGTGACGGTGGGCTAGCGGGAGTTGATACGCAGTATTTT. The chain uses TRBV10-3 and TRBJ2-3, with 10 bases aligning to TRBD2. Germline CDR1 and CDR2: ENHRY and SYGVKD. J lost 6 bases, V lost 3 bases, and 9 bases had no gene match. This CDR3 has 16 residues.

This sequence joins TRBV27 and TRBJ2-1; TRBD1 agrees at 12 bases. Germline CDR1 is MNHEY and CDR2 is SMNVEV (reference sequence). Germline trimming cut 7 bases from V and 6 bases from J; bases unmatched to any gene: 7. There are 15 residues in the CDR3. CDR3 in DNA: TGTGCCAGCATTACCCGGGACAGGGGGCTCAATGAGCAGTTCTTC. Protein: CASITRDRGLNEQFF.

The chain links TRBV5-1 to TRBJ1-3, with D hard to call. CDR1 is SGHRS, CDR2 YFSETQ, per germline. This CDR3 contains 15 residues. V lost 0 bases and J lost 0, with 7 bases in between. The CDR3 sequence is CASSLAGISGNTIYF. In DNA form, the CDR3 reads TGCGCCAGCAGCTTGGCCGGGATCTCTGGAAACACCATATATTTT.

This clone occurred many times. The V call is TRBV27, the J call TRBJ1-1, with 7 nucleotides matching TRBD1. This CDR3 region has 14 residues. Germline-derived CDR1 and CDR2 are MNHEY and SMNVEV (reference sequence). With V trimmed by 5 bases and J by 1 base, 4 bases remained unmatched. In nucleotides, the CDR3 is TGTGCCAGCAGTATCGGGACAGCGAACACTGAAGCTTTCTTT. This codes for CASSIGTANTEAFF.

The genes are TRBV6-4 and TRBJ2-1, with 11 bases fitting TRBD2. CDR1 MRHNA and CDR2 SNTAGT come from the germline V gene. The V and J ends lost 6 bases and 15 bases, in that order; junction bases with no gene match: 10. CDR3 length: 13 residues. The CDR3 here is CASSDTSGRPLFF. The CDR3, as DNA: TGTGCCAGCAGCGATACTAGCGGGAGACCTCTGTTCTTC.

J is TRBJ1-5 and V is TRBV6-1; D gene ambiguous. Germline-derived CDR1 and CDR2 are MNHNS and SASEGT. V lost 7 bases, J lost 6 bases, and 13 bases lay in between. The CDR3 has 13 amino acids. In nucleotides, the CDR3 is TGTGCCAGCAATCTCCCGGGCGGTCAGCCCCAGCATTTT. This sequence encodes CASNLPGGQPQHF.

The genes are TRBV4-2 and TRBJ2-7; 9 positions match TRBD2. V dropped 2 bases and J dropped 2; count of bases not matched to a gene: 7. The length of the CDR3 is 16 residues. Germline CDR1 and CDR2: LGHNA and YNFKEQ. CDR3 DNA: TGTGCCAGCAGCCAACTAACTAGCGGGTTAACCTACGAGCAGTACTTC. Translation: CASSQLTSGLTYEQYF.

V gene TRBV11-3 combines with J gene TRBJ2-2; D perhaps matches TRBD1 (5 bases). This CDR3 has 16 amino acids. With 5 bases removed from V and 1 base from J, the gap between germline ends came to 14 bases. Germline loops: CDR1 SGHNT, CDR2 YENEEA. In DNA, the CDR3 is TGTGCCAGCAGCCGGCTTGTGGGGCGGAACACCGGGGAGCTGTTTTTT. Translated: CASSRLVGRNTGELFF.